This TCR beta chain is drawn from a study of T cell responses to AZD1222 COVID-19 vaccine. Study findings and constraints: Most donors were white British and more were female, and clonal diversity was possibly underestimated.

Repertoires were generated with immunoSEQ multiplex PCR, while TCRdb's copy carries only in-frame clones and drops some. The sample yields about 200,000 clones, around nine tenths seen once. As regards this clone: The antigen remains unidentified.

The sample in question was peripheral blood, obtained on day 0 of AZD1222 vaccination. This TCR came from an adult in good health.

The DNA of the CDR3 is TGCGCCAGCGGGACAGGGAATTCTGGAAACACCATATATTTT. Protein product: CASGTGNSGNTIYF. V gene TRBV5-1 combines with J gene TRBJ1-3; 9 bases align to TRBD1. CDR3 length equals 14 residues. Trimming took 7 bases from V and 1 from J; bases not matched to a gene: 3. Germline lookup yields CDR1 SGHRS and CDR2 YFSETQ.